Following are 13 T cell receptor beta chains from one sample sequenced in a study of cytomegalovirus exposure and HLA in healthy donors. The protocol was immunoSEQ multiplex PCR, while the TCRdb copy is restricted to in-frame clones and leaves out a portion. The top ten hold approximately 5.8% of the sample, which has approximately 100,000 clones, roughly 84% seen once. The specimen sequenced was PBMCs. These receptors all come from a young man in good health and CMV-seropositive.

V usage is TRBV27 and J usage is TRBJ2-7; TRBD2 aligns across 12 bases. Germline CDR1 is MNHEY and CDR2 is SMNVEV (reference sequence). V trimming: 8 bases; J trimming: 4 bases; junction bases outside the gene matches: 3. This CDR3 comprises 13 residues. CDR3 loop: CASRLAGVYEQYF. As DNA, the CDR3 is TGTGCCAGCCGACTAGCGGGGGTTTACGAGCAGTACTTC.

The chain joins TRBV11-2 to TRBJ2-7; 8 bases match TRBD1. This CDR3 has 16 amino acids. Trimming at V came to 1 base and at J to 3 bases, leaving 8 bases not matched to a gene. The germline V gene encodes CDR1 SGHAT and CDR2 FQNNGV. CDR3 sequence reads: CASSLAFTGGNYEQYF. CDR3 bases: TGTGCCAGCAGCTTAGCCTTTACAGGGGGGAACTACGAGCAGTACTTC.

This rearrangement joins TRBV7-8 to TRBJ2-1; 10 bases agree with TRBD2. The CDR3 contains 15 residues. Trimming cost V 0 bases and J 9 bases; bases outside gene matches: 5. Germline loops: CDR1 SGHVS, CDR2 FQNEAQ. The CDR3 region is CASSLASGGAGEQFF. In nucleotides, the CDR3 is TGTGCCAGCAGCTTAGCCAGCGGGGGGGCCGGTGAGCAGTTCTTC.

This chain joins TRBV7-7 and TRBJ2-5, with D tentatively TRBD1 (6 bases). Germline lookup yields CDR1 SSHAT and CDR2 FNYEAQ (reference sequence). The V end was cut by 1 base, the J end by 9 bases, with 18 bases between. The CDR3 runs 15 residues. The CDR3 loop reads CASSLGGRGQGPQYF. The CDR3 coding sequence is TGTGCCAGCAGCTTAGGTGGCAGGGGCCAAGGGCCCCAGTACTTC.

This chain uses TRBV25-1 with TRBJ1-1; D possibly corresponds to TRBD1 (5 bases). CDR3 length equals 14 residues. The V and J ends lost 4 bases and 5 bases respectively, with 14 bases between them. Germline CDR1 reads MGHDK; CDR2 reads SYGVNS. The chain's CDR3 is CASSAPRGNTEAFF. CDR3 nucleotides: TGTGCCAGCAGTGCCCCCCGGGGGAATACTGAAGCTTTCTTT.

The chain carries TRBV10-1 and TRBJ2-1; 9 bases fit TRBD2. V lost 2 bases to trimming and J lost 8 bases; unmatched junction nucleotides: 7. This CDR3 has 15 amino acids. The germline V gene has CDR1 WNHNN and CDR2 SYGVQD (reference sequence). The CDR3 DNA is TGCGCCAGCAGTGAGGAGGTAGCGGGAGCGGATGAGCAGTTCTTC. It is translated as CASSEEVAGADEQFF.

The DNA for the CDR3 is TGTGCCAGCAGCCCTGGGCCACTAGCGGGCACAGATACGCAGTATTTT. Protein sequence: CASSPGPLAGTDTQYF. V usage is TRBV4-2 and J usage is TRBJ2-3; TRBD2 agrees at 8 bases. This CDR3 is 16 amino acids long. Germline V CDR1 and CDR2: LGHNA, YNFKEQ. With V trimmed by 4 bases and J by 1 base, 7 bases remained unmatched.

This chain uses TRBV7-6 with TRBJ2-5; tentatively, D is TRBD2 (6 bases). The length of the CDR3 is 13 residues. Germline V gene sequence: CDR1 SGHVS, CDR2 FNYEAQ. V was trimmed by 6 bases and J by 7 bases, leaving 15 bases between them. The CDR3 protein is CASSRTGAGTQYF. In DNA form, the CDR3 reads TGTGCCAGCAGTCGAACAGGAGCGGGGACCCAGTACTTC.

The chain has TRBV12-5 and TRBJ2-7, with TRBD1 matching 8 bases. The V and J ends lost 0 bases and 4 bases, in that order; junction bases with no gene match: 11. CDR3 length: 17 residues. Germline CDR1 and CDR2: LGHNT and FRNRAP. The CDR3 loop reads CASGLVLPARGLYEQYF. CDR3 nucleotide sequence: TGTGCTAGTGGTTTGGTACTTCCCGCCAGGGGGCTGTACGAGCAGTACTTC.

The V and J genes are TRBV5-1 and TRBJ1-1, with a weak D call TRBD1 (5 bases). The CDR3 extends over 14 amino acids. V dropped 4 bases and J dropped 6 bases, with 16 bases sitting between them. CDR1 is SGHRS and CDR2 is YFSETQ in the germline V gene. The CDR3 here is CASSPGEGEAEAFF. CDR3 sequence (DNA): TGCGCCAGCAGCCCCGGGGAAGGGGAGGCTGAAGCTTTCTTT.

This clone was counted once. V is TRBV7-2 and J is TRBJ2-7; a possible D gene is TRBD2 (6 bases). Germline V lookup: CDR1 SGHTA, CDR2 FQGNSA. This CDR3 spans 14 amino acids. Trimming shortened V by 5 bases and J by 4 bases, and 15 bases separated the two germline ends. The CDR3 bases are TGTGCCAGCAGCCCGGCGGGATCTTTTTACGAGCAGTACTTC. This sequence encodes CASSPAGSFYEQYF. Drawing the rest from reference TRBV7-2 and TRBJ2-7, the complete variable domain is GAGVSQSPSNKVTEKGKDVELRCDPISGHTALYWYRQSLGQGLEFLIYFQGNSAPDKSGLPSDRFSAERTGGSVSTLTIQRTQQEDSAVYLCASSPAGSFYEQYFGPGTRLTVT.

The V and J genes are TRBV5-1 and TRBJ1-4, with D uncertain. Germline V CDR1 and CDR2: SGHRS, YFSETQ. The CDR3 spans 16 residues. With 4 bases removed from V and 2 bases from J, the gap between germline ends came to 15 bases. The CDR3 loop is CASSKLTLETNEKLFF. The CDR3 region has the DNA TGCGCCAGCAGCAAATTAACTCTGGAGACTAATGAAAAACTGTTTTTT.

This clone was recorded once. V and J are TRBV7-6 and TRBJ2-7; D call uncertain. Trimming removed 2 bases from V and 3 bases from J, with 11 bases in between. CDR1 is SGHVS, CDR2 FNYEAQ, per germline. This CDR3 is built from 14 residues. This chain's CDR3 is CASSLNRGNYEQYF. In DNA, the CDR3 is TGTGCCAGCAGCTTAAACCGCGGAAACTACGAGCAGTACTTC.